Sequencing of this TCR beta chain was carried out in a study of T cells in Graves' hyperthyroidism and ophthalmopathy. CDR3 length equals 15 residues. The junction had 8 bases not matched to a gene; V was cut back by 6 bases and J by 4 bases. The V gene's germline CDR1 is SEHNR and CDR2 FQNEAQ (reference sequence). This clonotype was picked up many times. Amplification of TCR beta CDR3 regions used RNA as the template. An initial round of RT-PCR targeting the TCR CDR3 relied on the HTBI primer set. One entry per CDR3 protein results from TCRdb running MiXCR on the multiplex PCR reads. This table has around 33,000 distinct CDR3 sequences, 49% appearing once.

The chain carries TRBV7-9 and TRBJ1-2, with TRBD1 identical over 10 bases. The receptor comes from a woman aged 45-65 years with Graves' hyperthyroidism that later progressed to Graves' ophthalmopathy. Sequenced: blood. CDR3 nucleotide sequence: TGTGCCAGCAGGGGCTACGGGACAGGGGTCTATGGCTACACCTTC. As protein: CASRGYGTGVYGYTF.